This T cell receptor (beta chain) comes out of a study of T cells in Graves' hyperthyroidism and ophthalmopathy (dated by TCRdb to about 2019). For the wider study: Peripheral blood was sampled at the time of initial diagnosis, prior to any treatment. The paper describes TCR Vbeta CDR3 sequencing of some 130 peripheral blood samples, made up of around 41 ophthalmopathy patients, 70 to 75 hyperthyroidism patients and around 17 progressor patients. After blood sampling, hyperthyroidism patients were treated with methimazole at a starting dose of 30 mg daily, and ophthalmopathy patients were treated with high-dose intravenous methylprednisolone. The 100 discovery patients were randomly split 7:3 into training and test sets. A discovery cohort of about 96 patients, roughly 45 with Graves' ophthalmopathy and approximately 60 with stable Graves' hyperthyroidism, was used to find distinguishing TCR V-J signatures. Whether ophthalmopathy could be predicted prospectively was tested in an independent validation cohort made up of 18 to 20 hyperthyroidism patients plus 17 patients who later progressed to ophthalmopathy. In addition, the study compared T-cell repertoires in thyroid tissue and in blood from roughly 6 Graves' hyperthyroidism patients.

Points the paper makes about the study in general: In validation, progression to ophthalmopathy was predicted by the model with 70.59% sensitivity and approximately 78% specificity, a median of roughly 6.4 months before onset. Most expanded thyroid clonotypes (frequency above 0.001) were also detected in blood, suggesting blood repertoires may reflect thyroid immune responses. A 13 V-J signature model separated ophthalmopathy from stable hyperthyroidism, with about 90% sensitivity and just under 84% specificity in cross-validation and 80%/75% in testing. Sample size was not statistically predetermined, and blinding of investigators to group allocation was not performed.

Amplification of TCR beta CDR3 regions was carried out from RNA transcripts. The first round of RT-PCR for the TCR CDR3 was performed with the HTBI primer set and the Qiagen OneStep RT-PCR kit. A second multiplex PCR round built the libraries, followed by size selection and purification. Paired-end sequencing of the libraries was performed with 100 bp reads on an Illumina HiSeq2000. The study's processing was this. SOAPnuke was used to process the raw data, with reads discarded if the reads contained adapters or uncalled bases, had a mean Phred below 15, or lacked an exact constant-primer or identifier match. High-quality paired reads were merged with COPE v1.2.5, and unique nucleotide sequences were defined as clonotypes. MiTCR v1.1 was used to align clonotypes to the IMGT TRBV, TRBD and TRBJ reference segments. Only V-J combinations with frequency above 0.0001, covering 99% to 99.2% of repertoires, were analysed. The TCS score was defined as the ratio of F50 (clonal expansion) to E x V (chaos), calculated using BLOSUM62-based TCRdist between CDR3 peptides within each V-J. Welch's t-statistics and random forest reduced fewer than 600 V-J features to 13, which were used in a naive Bayes classifier (R e1071). TCRdb reworked the public reads: Q25 trimming with fastp, MiXCR clone assembly, productive beta chains retained. Duplicate CDR3 protein sequences are folded into a single record with the most common DNA and genes. The V and J calls were not made by the authors but by TCRdb's processing. Within this sample are around 300,000 distinct CDR3 sequences, with roughly an eighth of them counted one time only. 7.9% of the sample is taken by the ten largest.

In the germline V gene (reference sequence), CDR1 corresponds to LNHDA and CDR2 to SQIVND. Germline trimming amounts to 6 bases on V and 7 bases on J, with 6 as the count of junction bases outside the gene matches. The CDR3 contains 13 residues, cysteine and phenylalanine counted. Only the CDR3 part of the read is kept: 39 bases, read in frame from the first base. A note on this clonotype: It has no known antigen specificity. Per-base quality was not reported, and no clone a single base away is much larger than it.

Stable Graves' hyperthyroidism was defined as the absence of progression to ophthalmopathy over 18 months of follow-up. Hyperthyroidism patients were aged 18 to 65 years and newly diagnosed, with disease duration of less than 2 months. Any patient with an uncontrolled infection, another autoimmune disease, pregnancy or lactation was excluded. Diagnoses relied on clinical symptoms, serum thyroxine and TRAb, thyroid ultrasound and orbital computed tomography. PBMCs were separated from 10 ml of fresh peripheral blood using Ficoll-Paque density gradient centrifugation. Total RNA was extracted using Trizol reagent, and RNA quality was assessed on an Agilent 2100 Bioanalyzer.

This sequence originates from a woman aged 40-49 years with Graves' hyperthyroidism. The V and J segments used are TRBV19 and TRBJ2-1; 7 bases in between match TRBD1. The sample was blood. The CDR3 is CASRGQPLNEQFF. Read as DNA, the sequence is TGTGCCAGTAGGGGACAGCCTCTGAATGAGCAGTTCTTC.